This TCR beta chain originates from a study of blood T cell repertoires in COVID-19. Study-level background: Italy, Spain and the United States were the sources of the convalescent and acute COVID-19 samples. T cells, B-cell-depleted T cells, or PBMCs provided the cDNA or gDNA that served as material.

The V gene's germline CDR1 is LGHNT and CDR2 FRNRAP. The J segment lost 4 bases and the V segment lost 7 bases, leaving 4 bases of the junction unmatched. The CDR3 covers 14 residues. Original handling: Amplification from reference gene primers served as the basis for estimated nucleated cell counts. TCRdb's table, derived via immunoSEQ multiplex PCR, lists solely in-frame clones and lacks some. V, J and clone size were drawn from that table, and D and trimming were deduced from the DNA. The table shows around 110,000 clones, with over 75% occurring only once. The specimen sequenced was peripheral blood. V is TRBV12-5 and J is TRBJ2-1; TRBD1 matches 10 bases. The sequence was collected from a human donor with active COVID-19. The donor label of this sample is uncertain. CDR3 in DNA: TGTGCTAGTGCCCGGACAGGGGGGTACAATGAGCAGTTCTTC. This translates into CASARTGGYNEQFF.